The source of this T cell receptor beta chain is a study of CD8 T cells in Susac syndrome. V lost 3 bases to trimming and J lost 5 bases; unmatched junction nucleotides: 11. The CDR3 has 17 amino acids. Germline V gene sequence: CDR1 SGHRS, CDR2 YFSETQ. RNA amounts of 0.5 to 1 ug underwent reverse transcription with random hexamers. One entry per CDR3 protein, called by TCRdb with MiXCR from the immunoSEQ multiplex PCR reads. Here the sample spans roughly 130,000 distinct CDR3 sequences, roughly 95% being singletons. Sequences were obtained from CD4+ T cells from PBMCs. This receptor was taken from a human donor with Susac syndrome. This rearrangement joins TRBV5-1 to TRBJ2-7, with 13 bases identical to TRBD2. CDR3 sequence: CASSSTTSGRGKNEQYF. As DNA, the CDR3 is TGCGCCAGCAGCTCGACTACTAGCGGGAGGGGTAAGAACGAGCAGTACTTC.